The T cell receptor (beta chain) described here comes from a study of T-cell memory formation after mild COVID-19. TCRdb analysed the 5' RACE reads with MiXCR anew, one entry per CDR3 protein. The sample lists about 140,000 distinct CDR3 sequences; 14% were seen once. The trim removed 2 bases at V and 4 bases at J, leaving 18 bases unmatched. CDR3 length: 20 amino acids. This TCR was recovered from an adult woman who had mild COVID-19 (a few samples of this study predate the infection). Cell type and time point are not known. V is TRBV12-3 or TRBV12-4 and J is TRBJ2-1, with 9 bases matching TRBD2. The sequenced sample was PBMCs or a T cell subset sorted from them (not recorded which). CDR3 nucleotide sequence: TGTGCCAGCAGTTTATCGGTGGGAGTCAGGGCGAGCGGGGGGTACAATGAGCAGTTCTTC. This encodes CASSLSVGVRASGGYNEQFF.